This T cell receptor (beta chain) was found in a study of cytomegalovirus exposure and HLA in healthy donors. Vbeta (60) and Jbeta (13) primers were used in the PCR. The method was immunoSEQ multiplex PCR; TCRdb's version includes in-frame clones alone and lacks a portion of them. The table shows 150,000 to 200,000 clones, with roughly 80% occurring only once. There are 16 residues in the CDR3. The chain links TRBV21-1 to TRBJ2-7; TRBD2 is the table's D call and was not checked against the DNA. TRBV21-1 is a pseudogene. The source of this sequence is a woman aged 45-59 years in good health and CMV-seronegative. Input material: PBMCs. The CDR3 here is CASSKVRWLAGYEQYF. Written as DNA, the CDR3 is TGTGCCAGCAGCAAAGTTCGGTGGCTAGCGGGATACGAGCAGTACTTC.